This T cell receptor (beta chain) was captured by sequencing in a study of human T cells and chemical hapten exposure. Turning to the study itself: Once 0.01% DPC had been applied to the upper back by patch test, readings were taken at 6 days.

In the authors' methods: Across samples, TCR counts had a median of roughly 100,000 and ranged from 23,224 to 690,600. TCRdb reprocessed the RACE reads with MiXCR, giving one entry per CDR3 protein. TCRdb, not the original authors, processed these V and J calls. The data contain roughly 39,000 distinct CDR3 sequences, over 9.5% of them singletons. Time point given: patch test 3, about 24 weeks after DPC sensitization. Treatment defined: therapeutic diphenylcyclopropenone sensitization with weekly scalp DPC. Someone pulled total RNA out of unfractionated whole blood. The V segment lost 3 bases and the J segment 0 bases; nucleotides outside the gene matches: 5. From germline, CDR1 is LGHNA and CDR2 YSLEER. This CDR3 is built from 16 residues. Only a few counts were recorded for this clonotype.

This clonotype was obtained from a middle-aged woman with alopecia areata. Some clones in this sample may be carry-over from other donors' samples. V usage is TRBV4-3 and J usage is TRBJ1-3; 7 bases are a match to TRBD1. This sample comprised whole blood, obtained in connection with sensitization to the hapten diphenylcyclopropenone (DPC). The CDR3 spells CASSQEGGNSGNTIYF. The CDR3 DNA reads as TGCGCCAGCAGCCAGGAAGGGGGCAACTCTGGAAACACCATATATTTT.